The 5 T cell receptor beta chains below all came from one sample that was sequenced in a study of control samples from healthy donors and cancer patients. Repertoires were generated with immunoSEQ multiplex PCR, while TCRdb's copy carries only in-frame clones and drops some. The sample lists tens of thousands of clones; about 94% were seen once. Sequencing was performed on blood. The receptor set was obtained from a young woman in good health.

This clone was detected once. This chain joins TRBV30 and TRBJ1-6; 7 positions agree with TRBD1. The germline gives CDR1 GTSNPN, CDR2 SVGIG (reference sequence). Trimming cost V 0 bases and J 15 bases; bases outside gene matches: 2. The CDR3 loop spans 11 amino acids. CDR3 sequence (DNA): TGTGCCTGGAGTGTCAGGGGGGTCCTCCACTTT. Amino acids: CAWSVRGVLHF.

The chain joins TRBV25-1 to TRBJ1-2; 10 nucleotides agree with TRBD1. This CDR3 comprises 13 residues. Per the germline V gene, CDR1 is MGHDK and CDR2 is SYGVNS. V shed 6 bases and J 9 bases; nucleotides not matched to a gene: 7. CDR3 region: CASRETGGARYTF. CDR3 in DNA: TGTGCCAGCAGAGAGACAGGGGGCGCGCGCTACACCTTC.

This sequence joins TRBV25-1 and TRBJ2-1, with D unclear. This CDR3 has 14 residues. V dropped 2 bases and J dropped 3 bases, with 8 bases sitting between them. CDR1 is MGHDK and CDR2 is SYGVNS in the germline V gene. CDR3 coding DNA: TGTGCCAGCAGTGAACTGGACCTCTACAATGAGCAGTTCTTC. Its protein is CASSELDLYNEQFF.

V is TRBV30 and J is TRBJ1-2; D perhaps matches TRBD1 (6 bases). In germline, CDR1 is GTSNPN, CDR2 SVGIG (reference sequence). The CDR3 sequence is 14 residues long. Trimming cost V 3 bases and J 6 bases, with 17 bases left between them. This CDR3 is CAWRSWGPADGYTF. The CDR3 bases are TGTGCCTGGAGATCGTGGGGGCCTGCGGATGGCTACACCTTC. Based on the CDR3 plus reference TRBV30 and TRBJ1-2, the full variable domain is SQTIHQWPATLVQPVGSPLSLECTVEGTSNPNLYWYRQAAGRGLQLLFYSVGIGQISSEVPQNLSASRPQDRQFILSSKKLLLSDSGFYLCAWRSWGPADGYTFGSGTRLTVV.

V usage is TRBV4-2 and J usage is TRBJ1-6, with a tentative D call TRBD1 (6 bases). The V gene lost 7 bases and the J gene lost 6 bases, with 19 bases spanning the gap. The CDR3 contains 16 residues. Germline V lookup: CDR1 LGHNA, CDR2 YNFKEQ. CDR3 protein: CASNGQSASANSPLHF. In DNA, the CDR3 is TGTGCCAGCAACGGACAGTCGGCCAGCGCTAATTCACCCCTCCACTTT.